This is a list of T cell receptor beta chains from one sample in a study of CD8+CD57+ T cells in acquired aplastic anemia. Via MiXCR, TCRdb re-called the reads, giving one row per CDR3 protein. Of roughly 190,000 distinct CDR3 sequences listed, 50% to 55% are singletons. Material: sorted CD4+, CD8+, or CD8+CD57+ T cells (not recorded which) from PBMCs. The receptor set was obtained from a human donor in good health, serving as a control. CDR3s include the opening cysteine and the closing phenylalanine or tryptophan. Each record gives: D gene, clone size, J gene, V gene, CDR3 protein, CDR3 DNA. The D gene is left open where the match is weak. A clone size is listed for some rows: how often the clone was seen (once, few, many), or a class if it is expanded.

d_gene: .
abundance: .
j_gene: TRBJ1-2
v_gene: TRBV6-9
CDR3aa: CASSPDGYGYTF
CDR3nt: TGTGCCAGCAGCCCAGACGGGTATGGCTACACCTTC

d_gene: .
abundance: many
j_gene: TRBJ2-7
v_gene: TRBV7-3
CDR3aa: CASSEGGSSYEQYF
CDR3nt: TGTGCCAGCAGCGAGGGGGGGAGCTCCTACGAGCAGTACTTC

d_gene: TRBD1
abundance: many
j_gene: TRBJ1-5
v_gene: TRBV7-9
CDR3aa: CASSPTGGDNQPQHF
CDR3nt: TGTGCCAGCAGCCCCACAGGGGGCGACAATCAGCCCCAGCATTTT

d_gene: TRBD1
abundance: many
j_gene: TRBJ1-3
v_gene: TRBV20-1
CDR3aa: CSARSFSLTGAGNTIYF
CDR3nt: TGCAGTGCTAGATCCTTCAGTTTGACAGGGGCTGGAAACACCATATATTTT

d_gene: .
abundance: many
j_gene: TRBJ1-2
v_gene: TRBV6-5
CDR3aa: CASSSTNGHYGYTF
CDR3nt: TGTGCCAGCAGTTCAACTAACGGACACTATGGCTACACCTTC

d_gene: .
abundance: many
j_gene: TRBJ1-2
v_gene: TRBV7-6
CDR3aa: CASSLGGPNYGYTF
CDR3nt: TGTGCCAGCAGCTTAGGGGGGCCTAACTATGGCTACACCTTC

d_gene: TRBD1
abundance: .
j_gene: TRBJ1-5
v_gene: TRBV24-1
CDR3aa: CATRVQGAGGYEQPQHF
CDR3nt: TGTGCCACCAGGGTCCAAGGAGCAGGGGGATACGAGCAGCCCCAGCATTTT

d_gene: TRBD1
abundance: many
j_gene: TRBJ2-7
v_gene: TRBV5-1
CDR3aa: CASSLDFDRGNYEQYF
CDR3nt: TGCGCCAGCAGCTTGGATTTCGACAGGGGGAACTACGAGCAGTACTTC

d_gene: .
abundance: once
j_gene: TRBJ1-1
v_gene: TRBV2
CDR3aa: CASSEATLGTGNTEAFF
CDR3nt: TGTGCCAGCAGTGAAGCCACCCTCGGGACGGGGAACACTGAAGCTTTCTTT

d_gene: TRBD2
abundance: many
j_gene: TRBJ2-1
v_gene: TRBV5-8
CDR3aa: CASSLASGGVNEQFF
CDR3nt: TGTGCCAGCAGCTTGGCTAGCGGGGGGGTGAATGAGCAGTTCTTC

d_gene: .
abundance: .
j_gene: TRBJ1-1
v_gene: TRBV6-1
CDR3aa: CASSEAARRDTEAFF
CDR3nt: TGTGCCAGCAGTGAAGCGGCTCGGCGGGACACTGAAGCTTTCTTT

d_gene: .
abundance: .
j_gene: TRBJ2-6
v_gene: TRBV2
CDR3aa: CANSDGLDILTF
CDR3nt: TGTGCCAACAGTGACGGGCTGGACATCCTGACTTTC

d_gene: TRBD1
abundance: many
j_gene: TRBJ2-7
v_gene: TRBV12-3/TRBV12-4
CDR3aa: CASSLDRGTEQYF
CDR3nt: TGTGCCAGCAGTTTGGACAGGGGTACCGAGCAGTACTTC

d_gene: .
abundance: .
j_gene: TRBJ2-3
v_gene: TRBV11-2
CDR3aa: CASSLAPGTSTDTQYF
CDR3nt: TGTGCCAGCAGCTTGGCCCCCGGCACTAGCACAGATACGCAGTATTTT

d_gene: .
abundance: few
j_gene: TRBJ1-2
v_gene: TRBV25-1
CDR3aa: CASSESEGYYGYTF
CDR3nt: TGTGCCAGCAGTGAATCCGAGGGGTACTATGGCTACACCTTC

d_gene: TRBD1
abundance: many
j_gene: TRBJ2-1
v_gene: TRBV25-1
CDR3aa: CASSELTGSYNEQFF
CDR3nt: TGTGCCAGCAGTGAATTGACAGGGTCATACAATGAGCAGTTCTTC

d_gene: TRBD2
abundance: .
j_gene: TRBJ2-7
v_gene: TRBV29-1
CDR3aa: CSVEDIGLAGGLYEQYF
CDR3nt: TGCAGCGTTGAAGATATAGGACTAGCGGGAGGTCTTTACGAGCAGTACTTC

d_gene: TRBD1
abundance: many
j_gene: TRBJ1-5
v_gene: TRBV7-8
CDR3aa: CASSLKEGGGFQPQHF
CDR3nt: TGTGCCAGCAGCTTAAAGGAAGGGGGCGGATTTCAGCCCCAGCATTTT

d_gene: .
abundance: .
j_gene: TRBJ2-3
v_gene: TRBV15
CDR3aa: CATSSGAFRTDTQYF
CDR3nt: TGTGCCACCAGCAGCGGGGCCTTCCGCACAGATACGCAGTATTTT

d_gene: TRBD1
abundance: .
j_gene: TRBJ1-6
v_gene: TRBV5-1
CDR3aa: CASSTDRESGSPLHF
CDR3nt: TGCGCCAGCAGCACGGACAGGGAGAGTGGGTCACCCCTCCACTTT

d_gene: TRBD1
abundance: .
j_gene: TRBJ2-7
v_gene: TRBV11-2
CDR3aa: CASSLRQGAWGEQYF
CDR3nt: TGTGCCAGCAGCTTGCGACAGGGGGCATGGGGTGAGCAGTACTTC

d_gene: .
abundance: few
j_gene: TRBJ2-3
v_gene: TRBV7-9
CDR3aa: CASSSPRGADTQYF
CDR3nt: TGTGCCAGCAGCTCCCCTCGGGGCGCAGATACGCAGTATTTT

d_gene: TRBD1
abundance: few
j_gene: TRBJ2-3
v_gene: TRBV7-9
CDR3aa: CASSLDGDRETF
CDR3nt: TGTGCCAGCAGCTTAGATGGGGACAGGGAGACTTTT

d_gene: .
abundance: .
j_gene: TRBJ2-5
v_gene: TRBV7-9
CDR3aa: CASSANHQETQYF
CDR3nt: TGTGCCAGCAGCGCCAATCACCAAGAGACCCAGTACTTC

d_gene: .
abundance: .
j_gene: TRBJ1-3
v_gene: TRBV6-5
CDR3aa: CAISYPFSGNAIYF
CDR3nt: TGTGCCATCAGTTACCCCTTCTCTGGAAACGCCATATATTTT

d_gene: .
abundance: many
j_gene: TRBJ1-3
v_gene: TRBV3-1
CDR3aa: CASSPAGDGNTIYF
CDR3nt: TGTGCCAGCAGCCCTGCGGGGGACGGAAACACCATATATTTT